This TCR beta chain was retrieved from a study of T cell responses to AZD1222 COVID-19 vaccine. Using immunoSEQ multiplex PCR, the repertoire was profiled, and TCRdb retains in-frame clones only, with some absent. The sample records about 120,000 clones, 85% to 95% being singletons. V lost 5 bases to trimming and J lost 4 bases; unmatched junction nucleotides: 7. Germline V gene data show CDR1 as PRHDT and CDR2 as FYEKMQ (reference sequence). There are 14 residues in the CDR3. The chain couples TRBV13 to TRBJ2-7, with TRBD2 matching over 8 bases. This TCR derives from an adult who received the AZD1222 COVID-19 vaccine. The material sequenced was peripheral blood, taken 28 days after the second AZD1222 dose. CDR3 loop: CASSPTGTSYEQYF. DNA of the CDR3: TGTGCCAGCAGCCCCACCGGGACTAGTTACGAGCAGTACTTC.